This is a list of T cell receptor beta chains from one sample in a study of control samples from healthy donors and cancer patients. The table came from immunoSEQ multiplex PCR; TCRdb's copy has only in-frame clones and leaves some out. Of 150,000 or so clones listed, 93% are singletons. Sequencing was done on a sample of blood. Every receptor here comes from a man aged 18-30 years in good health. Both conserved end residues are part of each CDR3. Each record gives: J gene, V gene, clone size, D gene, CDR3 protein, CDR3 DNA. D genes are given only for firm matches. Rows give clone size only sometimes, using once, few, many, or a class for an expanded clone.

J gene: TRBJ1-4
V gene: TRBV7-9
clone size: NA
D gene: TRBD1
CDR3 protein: CASSGYRGRYEKLFF
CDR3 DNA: TGTGCCAGCAGCGGGTACAGGGGGCGTTATGAAAAACTGTTTTTT

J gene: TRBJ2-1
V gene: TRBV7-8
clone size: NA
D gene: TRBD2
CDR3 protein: CASSLVGRASYNEQFF
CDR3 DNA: TGTGCCAGCAGCTTAGTCGGGAGGGCATCTTACAATGAGCAGTTCTTC

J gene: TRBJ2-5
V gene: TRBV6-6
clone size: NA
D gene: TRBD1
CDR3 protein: CASRSGDRGHQETQYF
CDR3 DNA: TGTGCCAGCAGATCCGGGGACAGGGGGCACCAAGAGACCCAGTACTTC

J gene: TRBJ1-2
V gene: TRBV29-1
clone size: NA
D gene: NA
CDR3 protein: CSASGVLDYGYTF
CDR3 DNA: TGCAGCGCTTCAGGGGTTCTGGACTATGGCTACACCTTC

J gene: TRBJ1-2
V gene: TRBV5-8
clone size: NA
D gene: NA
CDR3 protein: CASSLGPGGSYGYTF
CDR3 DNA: TGTGCCAGCAGCTTGGGTCCGGGTGGTAGCTATGGCTACACCTTC

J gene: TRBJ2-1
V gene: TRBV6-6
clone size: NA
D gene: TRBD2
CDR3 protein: CASSYQAGVLNEQFF
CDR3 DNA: TGTGCCAGCAGTTACCAAGCGGGAGTACTCAATGAGCAGTTCTTC

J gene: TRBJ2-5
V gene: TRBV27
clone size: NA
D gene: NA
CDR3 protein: CASSLSGVEETQYF
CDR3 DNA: TGTGCCAGCAGTTTATCGGGGGTAGAAGAGACCCAGTACTTC

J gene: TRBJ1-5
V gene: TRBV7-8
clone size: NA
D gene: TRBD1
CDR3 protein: CASSLTGGGRPQHF
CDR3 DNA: TGTGCCAGCAGCCTAACAGGGGGAGGACGGCCCCAGCATTTT

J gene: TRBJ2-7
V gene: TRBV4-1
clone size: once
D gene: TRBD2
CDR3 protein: CASSQVAGDYEQYF
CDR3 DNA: TGCGCCAGCAGCCAAGTAGCGGGAGACTACGAGCAGTACTTC

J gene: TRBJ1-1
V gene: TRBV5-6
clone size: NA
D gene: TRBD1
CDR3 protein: CASTYKNRGQTEAFF
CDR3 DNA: TGTGCCAGCACCTACAAAAACAGGGGGCAAACTGAAGCTTTCTTT

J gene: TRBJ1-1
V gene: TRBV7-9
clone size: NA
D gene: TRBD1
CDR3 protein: CASSWNKQGWGEAFF
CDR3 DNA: TGTGCCAGCAGCTGGAATAAACAGGGGTGGGGTGAAGCTTTCTTT

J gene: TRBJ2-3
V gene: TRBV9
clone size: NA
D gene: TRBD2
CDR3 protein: CASSVGLAGGQITDTQYF
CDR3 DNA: TGTGCCAGCAGCGTAGGCCTAGCGGGGGGCCAAATCACAGATACGCAGTATTTT

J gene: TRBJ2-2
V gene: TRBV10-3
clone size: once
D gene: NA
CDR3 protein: CAVSERVVGGSNTGELFF
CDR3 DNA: TGTGCCGTCAGTGAGAGAGTTGTAGGAGGGTCGAACACCGGGGAGCTGTTTTTT

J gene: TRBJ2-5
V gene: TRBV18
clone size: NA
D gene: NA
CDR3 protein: CASSPLQKQETQYF
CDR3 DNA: TGTGCCAGCTCACCGCTACAGAAGCAAGAGACCCAGTACTTC

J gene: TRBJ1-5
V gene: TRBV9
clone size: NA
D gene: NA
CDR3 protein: CASSPQGGSNQPQHF
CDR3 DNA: TGTGCCAGCAGCCCCCAAGGGGGTAGCAATCAGCCCCAGCATTTT

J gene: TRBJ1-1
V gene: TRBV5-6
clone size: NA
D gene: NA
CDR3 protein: CASSLGRPSNTEAFF
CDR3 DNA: TGTGCCAGCAGCTTGGGGCGCCCTTCGAACACTGAAGCTTTCTTT

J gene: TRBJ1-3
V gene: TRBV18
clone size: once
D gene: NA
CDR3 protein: CASSPLTVPGNTIYF
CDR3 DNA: TGTGCCAGCTCACCCCTGACGGTACCAGGAAACACCATATATTTT

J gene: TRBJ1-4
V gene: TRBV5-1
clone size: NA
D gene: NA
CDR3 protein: CASSLSAGPTEKLFF
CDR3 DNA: TGCGCCAGCAGCTTGTCGGCAGGGCCGACGGAAAAACTGTTTTTT

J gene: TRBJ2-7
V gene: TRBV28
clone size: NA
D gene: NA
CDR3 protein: CASRSLGDYEQYF
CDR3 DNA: TGTGCCAGCAGGTCCTTAGGCGACTACGAGCAGTACTTC

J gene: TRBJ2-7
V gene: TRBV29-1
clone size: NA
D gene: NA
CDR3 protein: CSVEEVSYEQYF
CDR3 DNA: TGCAGCGTTGAAGAGGTATCCTACGAGCAGTACTTC

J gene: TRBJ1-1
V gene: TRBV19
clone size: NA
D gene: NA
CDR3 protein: CASSIDPGTEAFF
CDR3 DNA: TGTGCCAGTAGTATAGATCCGGGCACTGAAGCTTTCTTT

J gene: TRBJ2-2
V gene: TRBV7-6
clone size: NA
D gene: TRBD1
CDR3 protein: CASSKTPGQGYTGELFF
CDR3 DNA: TGTGCCAGCAGTAAAACCCCGGGACAGGGTTACACCGGGGAGCTGTTTTTT

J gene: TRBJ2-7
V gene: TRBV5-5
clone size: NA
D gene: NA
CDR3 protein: CASSLVPVAHRSSYEQYF
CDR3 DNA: TGTGCCAGCAGCTTGGTGCCCGTAGCCCATCGGAGCTCCTACGAGCAGTACTTC

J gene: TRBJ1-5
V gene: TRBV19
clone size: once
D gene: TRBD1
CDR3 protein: CASSIGGQGNQPQHF
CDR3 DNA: TGTGCCAGTAGTATTGGGGGACAGGGAAATCAGCCCCAGCATTTT